Listed below are T cell receptor beta chains from one sample, sequenced in a study of cytomegalovirus exposure and HLA in healthy donors. This table comes from immunoSEQ multiplex PCR, and its TCRdb copy is limited to in-frame clones, with some not included. The table shows more than 120,000 clones, with over 65% occurring only once. The sample was PBMCs. These receptor sequences come from a male donor in good health and CMV-seronegative. CDR3s include the opening cysteine and the closing phenylalanine or tryptophan.

CASSQAFSGWVSYEQYF | TRBV4-3 | 17 | TRBJ2-7
CASSLGGKAFF | TRBV11-3 | 11 | TRBJ1-1
CASSLSGTGSNEQYF | TRBV28 | 15 | TRBJ2-7
CASSLGTASYYEQYF | TRBV5-6 | 15 | TRBJ2-7
CASSLQGVPGEQYF | TRBV27 | 14 | TRBJ2-7
CASSAHPGGSTDTQYF | TRBV9 | 16 | TRBJ2-3
CASSSGTSGRGYEQYF | TRBV27 | 16 | TRBJ2-7
CASRLAGETTYNEQFF | TRBV27 | 16 | TRBJ2-1
CASSQASGLAGPTDTQYF | TRBV4-3 | 18 | TRBJ2-3
CASSVDVGSYVYTF | TRBV9 | 14 | TRBJ1-2
CASSRNRAQETQYF | TRBV18 | 14 | TRBJ2-5
CASSFGRGTPEAFF | TRBV28 | 14 | TRBJ1-1
CASSSTGGWDQPQHF | TRBV5-1 | 15 | TRBJ1-5
CASSPPDRGHSLMNTEAFF | TRBV5-1 | 19 | TRBJ1-1
CASSRVETQYF | TRBV28 | 11 | TRBJ2-5
CAISPAGRVVNTEAFF | TRBV10-3 | 16 | TRBJ1-1
CASQTGRAGDTQYF | TRBV9 | 14 | TRBJ2-3
CATSTGTSGSYEQYF | TRBV15 | 15 | TRBJ2-7
CASSLGSGLNSYNEQFF | TRBV27 | 17 | TRBJ2-1
CASSLDGTSGSSEQFF | TRBV5-4 | 16 | TRBJ2-1
CASSWAGFSYEQYF | TRBV6-1 | 14 | TRBJ2-7
CASSRSDRMADDTQYF | TRBV4-3 | 16 | TRBJ2-3